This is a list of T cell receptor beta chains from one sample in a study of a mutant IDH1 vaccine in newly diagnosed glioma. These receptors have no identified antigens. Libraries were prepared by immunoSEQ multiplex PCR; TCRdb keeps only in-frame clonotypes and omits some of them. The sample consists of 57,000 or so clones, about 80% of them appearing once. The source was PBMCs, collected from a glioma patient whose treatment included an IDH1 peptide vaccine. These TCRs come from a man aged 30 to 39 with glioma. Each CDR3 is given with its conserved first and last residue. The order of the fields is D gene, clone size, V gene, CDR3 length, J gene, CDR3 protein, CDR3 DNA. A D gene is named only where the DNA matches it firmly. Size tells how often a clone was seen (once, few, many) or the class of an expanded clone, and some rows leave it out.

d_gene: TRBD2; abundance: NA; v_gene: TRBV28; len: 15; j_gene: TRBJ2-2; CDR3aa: CASSLYGGGPGELFF; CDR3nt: TGTGCCAGCAGTTTATACGGGGGGGGACCCGGGGAGCTGTTTTTT
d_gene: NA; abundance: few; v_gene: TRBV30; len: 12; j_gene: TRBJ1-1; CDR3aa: CAWNPGNTEAFF; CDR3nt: TGTGCCTGGAACCCAGGCAACACTGAAGCTTTCTTT
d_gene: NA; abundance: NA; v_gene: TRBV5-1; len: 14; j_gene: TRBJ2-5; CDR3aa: CASSFGRGGETQYF; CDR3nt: TGCGCCAGCAGCTTCGGGCGGGGCGGGGAGACCCAGTACTTC
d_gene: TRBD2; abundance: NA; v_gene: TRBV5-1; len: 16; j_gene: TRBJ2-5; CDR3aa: CASSPGLAGIGETQYF; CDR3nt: TGCGCCAGCAGTCCGGGACTAGCGGGAATCGGGGAGACCCAGTACTTC
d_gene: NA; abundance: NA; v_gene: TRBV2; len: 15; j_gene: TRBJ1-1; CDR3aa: CASRPTAGLNTEAFF; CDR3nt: TGTGCCAGCAGGCCGACTGCAGGATTGAACACTGAAGCTTTCTTT
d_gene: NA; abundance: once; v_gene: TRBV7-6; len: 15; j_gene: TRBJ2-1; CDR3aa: CASSLVRGSYNEQFF; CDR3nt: TGTGCCAGCAGCTTAGTCAGGGGATCCTACAATGAGCAGTTCTTC
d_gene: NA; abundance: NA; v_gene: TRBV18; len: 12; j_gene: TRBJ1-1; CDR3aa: CASSRTGTEAFF; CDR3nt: TGTGCCAGCTCACGAACAGGCACTGAAGCTTTCTTT
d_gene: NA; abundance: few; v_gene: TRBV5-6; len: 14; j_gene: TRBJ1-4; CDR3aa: CASSGGGPNEKLFF; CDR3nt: TGTGCCAGCAGCGGGGGCGGACCTAATGAAAAACTGTTTTTT
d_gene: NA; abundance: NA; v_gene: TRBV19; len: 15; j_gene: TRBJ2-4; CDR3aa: CASRGEWEGKNIQYF; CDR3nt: TGTGCCAGTAGGGGGGAGTGGGAAGGCAAAAACATTCAGTACTTC
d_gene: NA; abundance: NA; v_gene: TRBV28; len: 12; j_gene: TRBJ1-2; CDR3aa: CASSWQGIGYTF; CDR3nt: TGTGCCAGCAGTTGGCAGGGCATCGGCTACACCTTC
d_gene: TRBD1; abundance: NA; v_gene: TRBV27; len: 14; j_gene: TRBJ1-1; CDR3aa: CASSLTHGTGEAFF; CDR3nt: TGTGCCAGCAGTCTTACTCACGGGACAGGTGAAGCTTTCTTT
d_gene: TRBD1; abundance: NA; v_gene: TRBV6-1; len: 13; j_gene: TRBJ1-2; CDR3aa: CAAETGGDYGYTF; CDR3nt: TGTGCTGCGGAGACAGGGGGCGACTATGGCTACACCTTC
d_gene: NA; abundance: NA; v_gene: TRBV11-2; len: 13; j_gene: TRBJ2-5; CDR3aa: CASSIRLGETQYF; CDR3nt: TGTGCCAGCAGCATCCGGCTCGGGGAGACCCAGTACTTC
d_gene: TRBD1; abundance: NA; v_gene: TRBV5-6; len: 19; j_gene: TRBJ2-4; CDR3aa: CASSLRGTGRTLAKNIQYF; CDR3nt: TGTGCCAGCAGCTTGCGTGGGACAGGGAGAACCTTAGCCAAAAACATTCAGTACTTC